This T cell receptor (beta chain) was retrieved from a study of blood T cell repertoires in COVID-19. The CDR3 length is 15 residues. V was shortened by 1 base and J by 9 bases, with 16 bases between the two germline ends. Germline loops: CDR1 MGHRA, CDR2 YSYEKL. Using immunoSEQ multiplex PCR, the repertoire was profiled, and TCRdb retains in-frame clones only, with some absent. The sample lists fewer than 350,000 clones; less than 90% were seen once. The V call is TRBV4-1, the J call TRBJ2-4; tentatively, D is TRBD2 (6 bases). Sequences were obtained from peripheral blood. The source of this sequence is a woman in her 30s with COVID-19, enrolled during active disease. CDR3 amino acids: CASSQAATPGGIQYF. The CDR3 coding sequence is TGCGCCAGCAGCCAAGCTGCGACTCCCGGGGGCATTCAGTACTTC.